This T cell receptor (delta chain) was identified in a study of Vδ1+ human thymocytes. The CDR3 has 20 amino acids. Germline CDR1 reads TSWWSYY; CDR2 reads QGS. With 6 bases removed from V and 0 bases from J, the gap between germline ends came to 29 bases. Sequences come from RNA converted to cDNA by reverse transcription. Pooled V-gene forward primers with one constant-region reverse primer generated the CDR3 amplicons by multiplex PCR. TCRdb reanalyzed the multiplex PCR reads using CATT. The sample records over 45,000 delta-chain clones, about 16% being singletons. Study observations and caveats: Thymic TRG and TRD repertoires appeared highly polyclonal, with Gaussian CDR3 length distributions. Bulk repertoire data may be misinterpreted because of unexpected Vdelta2 sequences.

With regard to this clone: What it recognizes is unknown.

Sequencing was performed on Vdelta1+ gamma-delta thymocytes from the thymus. Subset reported: FACS-sorted CD3+ TCRalphabeta- TCRVdelta1+ TCRVdelta2- thymocytes. V usage is TRDV1 and J usage is TRDJ1; maybe TRDD3 (5 bases). The source of this sequence is a girl in the first two years of life who had congenital heart surgery. Here the CDR3 DNA reads TGTGCTCTTGGACTATTAAGCCCGTATACGTGGTTCCACTACACCGATAAACTCATCTTT. Its translation is CALGLLSPYTWFHYTDKLIF.